This T cell receptor beta chain originates from a study of molecular identifiers for immune sequencing clone quantification. From germline, CDR1 is SQVTM and CDR2 ANQGSEA. The ends lost 3 bases at V and 5 bases at J; junction bases unmatched: 15. This CDR3 is 16 amino acids long. TCRdb re-derived calls from the PCR reads in MiXCR, one entry per CDR3 protein. The sample records some 320,000 distinct CDR3 sequences, roughly 23% being singletons. The receptor was isolated from a human donor in good health. Some libraries in this study had Jurkat cell RNA spiked in. The sequenced material came from naive CD8+ T cells from blood, with Jurkat cell RNA spiked in. The subset was: FACS-sorted CD8+CD4-CCR7+CD45RA+ naive T cells. The chain combines TRBV29-1 with TRBJ1-2, with TRBD1 matching 7 bases. The CDR3 region is CSVDAGTDLGEYGYTF. For the CDR3, the DNA is TGCAGCGTTGACGCCGGGACAGACCTAGGGGAGTATGGCTACACCTTC.